Below are 24 T cell receptor beta chains sequenced from a single sample in a study of T-cell reconstitution after alpha-beta-depleted transplantation in children. Using unique molecular identifiers, the investigators prepared the TCRbeta library. TCRdb re-called the PCR reads with MiXCR, one entry per CDR3 protein. Here the sample spans about 540,000 distinct CDR3 sequences, approximately 20% being singletons. The specimen was PBMCs from the stem cell graft donor, collected from the stem cell graft. The receptors were gathered from a human donor who donated a stem cell graft to a child with acute lymphoblastic leukemia.

The V gene is TRBV21-1, the J gene TRBJ2-1; the table calls TRBD1, which could not be checked here. TRBV21-1 is assigned pseudogene status. This CDR3 is built from 16 residues. Here the CDR3 DNA reads TGTGCCAGCAACCTACCCCGGGCTCTCTCCTACAATGAGCAGTTCTTC. Its protein product is CASNLPRALSYNEQFF.

This chain joins TRBV20-1 and TRBJ1-5; 7 bases map to TRBD1. Germline trimming cut 6 bases from V and 1 base from J; bases unmatched to any gene: 6. Germline CDR1 DFQATT, CDR2 SNEGSKA (reference sequence). The CDR3 extends over 14 amino acids. Written as DNA, the CDR3 is TGCAGTGCCAACCCGACAGGGAGCAATCAGCCCCAGCATTTT. Translating gives CSANPTGSNQPQHF.

The rearrangement links TRBV9 to TRBJ2-7, with D tentatively TRBD2 (7 bases). Germline V gene data show CDR1 as SGDLS and CDR2 as YYNGEE. Trimming removed 4 bases at V and 7 bases at J, with 18 bases between. The CDR3 is 14 residues long. CDR3 sequence (DNA): TGTGCCAGCAGCTTGAAGGGGGGGTCACGGGAGCAGTACTTC. Its translation is CASSLKGGSREQYF.

This sequence joins TRBV5-1 and TRBJ2-1; TRBD2 matches at 12 bases. The CDR3 is 17 amino acids. With V trimmed by 0 bases and J by 5 bases, 6 bases remained unmatched. From germline, CDR1 is SGHRS and CDR2 YFSETQ. In DNA, the CDR3 is TGCGCCAGCAGCTTGGGTAGACTAGCGGGAGCAAACAATGAGCAGTTCTTC. As protein: CASSLGRLAGANNEQFF.

A few counts support this clonotype. The chain combines TRBV24-1 with TRBJ2-5; TRBD2 matches at 9 bases. This CDR3 has 15 amino acids. Germline CDR1 reads KGHDR; CDR2 reads SFDVKD. J gave up 1 base and V 4 bases, and 3 bases lay outside the gene matches. The CDR3 is CATSEPTSGQETQYF. In DNA, the CDR3 is TGTGCCACCAGTGAACCGACTAGCGGCCAAGAGACCCAGTACTTC.

This clonotype was picked up a small number of times. In nucleotides, the CDR3 is TGTGCCAGCAGTTCTCTCCGCGAGCAGTACTTC. Translating it yields CASSSLREQYF. V gene TRBV27 combines with J gene TRBJ2-7; D remains ambiguous. Germline V gene lookup returns CDR1 MNHEY and CDR2 SMNVEV (reference sequence). V was cut by 4 bases and J by 6 bases, with 7 bases left in between. This CDR3 has 11 amino acids.

The rearrangement joins TRBV12-3 or TRBV12-4 to TRBJ2-7, with no clear D. There are 14 residues in the CDR3. V shed 3 bases and J shed 3 bases, with 12 bases lying between them. CDR3 sequence: CASSLARSHYEQYF. The CDR3 DNA reads TGTGCCAGCAGTTTGGCCCGGAGCCACTACGAGCAGTACTTC.

This clonotype was counted only a few times. V usage is TRBV27 and J usage is TRBJ2-5, with 12 bases lining up with TRBD2. The CDR3 spans 16 residues. Germline trimming cut 5 bases from V and 5 bases from J; bases unmatched to any gene: 9. In germline, CDR1 is MNHEY, CDR2 SMNVEV (reference sequence). The CDR3 is CASSPELAGGGETQYF. The CDR3 DNA reads TGTGCCAGCAGTCCAGAACTAGCGGGAGGCGGGGAGACCCAGTACTTC.

This clonotype was picked up a small number of times. The rearrangement joins TRBV5-1 to TRBJ2-2; unclear D gene. The CDR3 contains 15 residues. Germline CDR1 SGHRS, CDR2 YFSETQ. V was shortened by 3 bases and J by 0 bases, with 9 bases between the two germline ends. CDR3 loop: CASSSRQANTGELFF. CDR3 in DNA: TGCGCCAGCAGCTCCCGACAAGCGAACACCGGGGAGCTGTTTTTT.

The J gene is TRBJ1-6, the V gene TRBV7-2; TRBD1 matches 11 bases. Trimming took 6 bases from V and 4 from J; bases not matched to a gene: 5. From germline, CDR1 is SGHTA and CDR2 FQGNSA. The CDR3 runs to 16 residues. CDR3 nucleotide sequence: TGTGCCAGCAGACCGGACAGGGGGCTATATAATTCACCCCTCCACTTT. Translating it yields CASRPDRGLYNSPLHF.

This clonotype was observed many times. This chain uses TRBV12-3 or TRBV12-4 with TRBJ1-4; tentatively, D is TRBD1 (5 bases). This CDR3 has 12 residues. V lost 6 bases and J 8 bases, leaving 10 bases between the germline ends. CDR3 sequence (DNA): TGTGCCAGCAGCTTGTGGGGGGAAAAACTGTTTTTT. Translated: CASSLWGEKLFF.

The chain joins TRBV25-1 to TRBJ2-7; D is unclear. Per germline, CDR1 MGHDK and CDR2 SYGVNS. With 1 base removed from V and 0 bases from J, the gap between germline ends came to 13 bases. The CDR3 is made up of 16 amino acids. The CDR3 DNA follows: TGTGCCAGCAGTGAATGGGGTGGGATAAGCTCCTACGAGCAGTACTTC. This gives the protein CASSEWGGISSYEQYF.

The chain links TRBV5-1 to TRBJ1-1; the D gene is possibly TRBD1 (6 bases). The V end was cut by 4 bases, the J end by 7 bases, with 17 bases between. The CDR3 has 14 amino acids. Germline V gene data show CDR1 as SGHRS and CDR2 as YFSETQ. CDR3 sequence: CASSPRGGSIEAFF. CDR3 nucleotide sequence: TGCGCCAGCAGCCCCAGGGGAGGGAGCATTGAAGCTTTCTTT. The whole variable domain, remainder taken from reference TRBV5-1 and TRBJ1-1, is KAGVTQTPRYLIKTRGQQVTLSCSPISGHRSVSWYQQTPGQGLQFLFEYFSETQRNKGNFPGRFSGRQFSNSRSEMNVSTLELGDSALYLCASSPRGGSIEAFFGQGTRLTVV.

This clonotype came up a few times. V is TRBV5-1 and J is TRBJ2-7, with 10 bases fitting TRBD2. The V and J ends lost 2 bases and 2 bases, in that order; junction bases with no gene match: 7. The CDR3 spans 16 residues. Germline loops: CDR1 SGHRS, CDR2 YFSETQ. For the CDR3, the DNA is TGCGCCAGCAGCTTTTCAGGAGGGACTAGCGCCTACGAGCAGTACTTC. This gives the protein CASSFSGGTSAYEQYF. The complete variable domain, with remaining parts taken from reference TRBV5-1 and TRBJ2-7, reads KAGVTQTPRYLIKTRGQQVTLSCSPISGHRSVSWYQQTPGQGLQFLFEYFSETQRNKGNFPGRFSGRQFSNSRSEMNVSTLELGDSALYLCASSFSGGTSAYEQYFGPGTRLTVT.

The chain has TRBV12-3 or TRBV12-4 and TRBJ2-7; D unclear. V lost 0 bases, J lost 8 bases, and 11 bases lay in between. The CDR3 loop spans 13 amino acids. CDR3 sequence reads: CASSLALREKQYF. CDR3 bases: TGTGCCAGCAGTTTAGCGCTAAGAGAAAAGCAGTACTTC.

This clonotype was counted only a few times. The rearrangement joins TRBV20-1 to TRBJ1-1; weak D call: TRBD1 (5 bases). Per germline, CDR1 DFQATT and CDR2 SNEGSKA (reference sequence). The V end was cut by 0 bases, the J end by 7 bases, with 21 bases between. This CDR3 region has 16 residues. The CDR3 here is CSARDHLPGTHIEAFF. The CDR3 coding sequence is TGCAGTGCTAGAGATCATCTCCCCGGGACCCACATTGAAGCTTTCTTT.

The rearrangement uses TRBV12-3 or TRBV12-4 and TRBJ1-1; D is possibly TRBD1 (5 bases). V gave up 8 bases and J gave up 1 base, with 11 bases separating them. The CDR3 has 13 residues. The CDR3 sequence is CASLLTGNTEAFF. The CDR3 DNA follows: TGTGCCAGCTTACTAACAGGGAACACTGAAGCTTTCTTT.

This clonotype was counted only a few times. The genes are TRBV7-9 and TRBJ2-3; D not certain. Trimming shortened V by 2 bases and J by 4 bases, and 19 bases separated the two germline ends. The CDR3 has 17 amino acids. The germline V gene has CDR1 SEHNR and CDR2 FQNEAQ (reference sequence). CDR3 DNA: TGTGCCAGCAGCTTACACGCGACCATTGGGGTCCCAGATACGCAGTATTTT. Protein: CASSLHATIGVPDTQYF.

The gene calls are TRBV20-1 and TRBJ2-3; 7 positions match TRBD2. Germline V CDR1 and CDR2: DFQATT, SNEGSKA (reference sequence). The length of the CDR3 is 14 residues. Trimming at V came to 0 bases and at J to 5 bases, leaving 5 bases not matched to a gene. The CDR3 nucleotides are TGCAGTGCTAGAGATGGCGGGAGCGAAGATACGCAGTATTTT. It codes for CSARDGGSEDTQYF.

This chain uses TRBV4-1 with TRBJ1-5, with a weak D call TRBD1 (5 bases). Germline values: CDR1 MGHRA, CDR2 YSYEKL. Trimming cost V 1 base and J 4 bases, with 14 bases left between them. This CDR3 is 16 amino acids long. The CDR3 bases are TGCGCCAGCAGCCAAGTGCCGACAGCTTTAAATCAGCCCCAGCATTTT. This sequence encodes CASSQVPTALNQPQHF.

This clonotype turned up a few times. The chain employs TRBV2 and TRBJ1-2; 7 bases agree with TRBD1. The ends lost 6 bases at V and 4 bases at J; junction bases unmatched: 2. Germline assignment: CDR1 SNHLY and CDR2 FYNNEI. The CDR3 contains 12 residues. Here the CDR3 DNA reads TGTGCCAGCAGCGGGGACAGCTATGGCTACACCTTC. This sequence encodes CASSGDSYGYTF.

The genes are TRBV4-1 and TRBJ2-3; D possibly corresponds to TRBD2 (6 bases). There are 17 residues in the CDR3. Trimming left V 1 base short and J 0 bases short, with 14 bases between. Germline CDR1 is MGHRA and CDR2 is YSYEKL. The CDR3 loop reads CASSQGAGRRSTDTQYF. DNA of the CDR3: TGCGCCAGCAGCCAAGGGGCGGGACGGAGGAGCACAGATACGCAGTATTTT.

V and J are TRBV5-1 and TRBJ2-7; D could derive from TRBD1 or TRBD2 (5 bases each). CDR3 length: 15 amino acids. Trimming took off 3 bases at V and 2 bases at J, with 15 bases between the two ends. Germline V gene sequence: CDR1 SGHRS, CDR2 YFSETQ. Here the CDR3 reads CASSWDGGSTYEQYF. In nucleotides, the CDR3 is TGCGCCAGCAGCTGGGACGGCGGGTCAACCTACGAGCAGTACTTC. The whole variable domain, filled in from reference TRBV5-1 and TRBJ2-7, reads KAGVTQTPRYLIKTRGQQVTLSCSPISGHRSVSWYQQTPGQGLQFLFEYFSETQRNKGNFPGRFSGRQFSNSRSEMNVSTLELGDSALYLCASSWDGGSTYEQYFGPGTRLTVT.

This clonotype came up a few times. The V gene is TRBV12-5, the J gene TRBJ2-1; TRBD2 aligns across 11 bases. The CDR3 is 17 residues long. Per germline, CDR1 LGHNT and CDR2 FRNRAP. Germline trimming cut 6 bases from V and 0 bases from J; bases unmatched to any gene: 7. CDR3 coding DNA: TGTGCTAGTGGGACCACCGGGACTAGCGGCTCCTACAATGAGCAGTTCTTC. It is translated as CASGTTGTSGSYNEQFF.